These 10 T cell receptor beta chains were sequenced from one sample in a study of response to subunit inactivated influenza vaccine (dated by TCRdb to between 2018 and 2020). Libraries were constructed by RT-PCR. Instrument used: Illumina HiSeq 2500. TCRdb trimmed public reads at Q25 via fastp, called clones via MiXCR and kept in-frame beta chains. Here each entry gathers all rows of one CDR3 protein and keeps the most common genes and DNA. Recorded for this sample are about 780,000 distinct CDR3 sequences; less than 20% of them occurred a single time. The leading ten clones occupy approximately 11% of the sample. This specimen was PBMCs from blood, taken around 5 days after vaccination. These receptor sequences come from a man in his forties or fifties who received an inactivated influenza vaccine. Donor details come from another sample of the same person, matched by shared clones.

This clonotype came up many times. The CDR3 nucleotides read TGCAGCGTTGAGGGATCTGCTCCCACTAGTCTGGGCGAGCAGTACTTC. Translating it yields CSVEGSAPTSLGEQYF. The chain employs TRBV29-1 and TRBJ2-7, with D perhaps TRBD2 (5 bases). From germline, CDR1 is SQVTM and CDR2 ANQGSEA. The V and J ends lost 3 bases and 6 bases respectively, with 24 bases between them. The CDR3 consists of 16 residues.

This clonotype was detected ten times or more. The rearrangement links TRBV7-2 to TRBJ2-7; D perhaps matches TRBD2 (6 bases). CDR1 is SGHTA and CDR2 is FQGNSA in the germline V gene. V shed 1 base and J shed 3 bases, with 13 bases lying between them. There are 15 residues in the CDR3. The CDR3 loop is CASSLVGGINYEQYF. CDR3 sequence (DNA): TGTGCCAGCAGCTTAGTGGGGGGTATAAACTACGAGCAGTACTTC.

This clonotype showed up just a few times. The chain has TRBV10-3 and TRBJ2-3; no clear D. Trimming cost V 5 bases and J 0 bases, with 6 bases left between them. From germline, CDR1 is ENHRY and CDR2 SYGVKD. The CDR3 covers 13 residues. The CDR3 nucleotides read TGTGCCATCAGTAGGCGCAGCACAGATACGCAGTATTTT. As protein: CAISRRSTDTQYF.

This sequence joins TRBV5-6 and TRBJ2-5; 9 bases align to TRBD1. Germline V gives CDR1 SGHDT, CDR2 YYEEEE. This CDR3 comprises 16 residues. V lost 4 bases, J lost 4 bases, and 11 bases stayed unmatched. The CDR3 region is CASSRNPGQGLETQYF. The CDR3 coding sequence is TGTGCCAGCAGCCGTAACCCAGGACAGGGGCTAGAGACCCAGTACTTC.

This clonotype has more than one count but fewer than ten. This chain connects TRBV7-2 to TRBJ1-2; D gene ambiguous. CDR1 SGHTA and CDR2 FQGNSA come from the germline V gene. The CDR3 is 14 amino acids. V was trimmed by 5 bases and J by 2 bases, leaving 12 bases between them. The CDR3 sequence is CASSPRGKNYGYTF. The CDR3 DNA follows: TGTGCCAGCAGCCCCCGAGGGAAGAACTATGGCTACACCTTC.

This clonotype has a handful of counts. The rearrangement links TRBV5-1 to TRBJ1-1; TRBD1 matches at 7 bases. J was trimmed by 7 bases and V by 1 base; bases with no gene match: 7. The CDR3 length is 14 residues. The germline CDR1 and CDR2 sequences are SGHRS and YFSETQ. CDR3 sequence: CASSLKGAGVEAFF. CDR3 in DNA: TGCGCCAGCAGCTTGAAGGGGGCAGGTGTTGAAGCTTTCTTT.

This clonotype was seen only a few times. The rearrangement joins TRBV28 to TRBJ2-1; 9 nucleotides line up with TRBD1. Germline V gene sequence: CDR1 MDHEN, CDR2 SYDVKM. V lost 7 bases to trimming and J lost 16 bases; unmatched junction nucleotides: 8. This CDR3 contains 11 residues. The CDR3 loop is CASTAGTGIFF. The DNA of the CDR3 is TGTGCCAGCACCGCAGGGACAGGGATCTTCTTC.

As concerns this clonotype: A read error may be the cause here, since a much bigger clone is one base away. The chain joins TRBV12-3 or TRBV12-4 to TRBJ2-7; 7 positions match TRBD1. J gave up 5 bases and V 7 bases, and 8 bases lay outside the gene matches. The CDR3 contains 13 residues. The chain's CDR3 is CASTSGTEDEQYF. The DNA for the CDR3 is TGTGCCAGCACCTCCGGGACAGAAGACGAGCAGTACTTC.

The chain carries TRBV14 and TRBJ1-2, with 8 bases aligning to TRBD1. The V and J ends lost 4 bases and 4 bases, in that order; junction bases with no gene match: 14. Per germline, CDR1 SGHDN and CDR2 FVKESK. The CDR3 runs to 17 residues. The CDR3 is CASSRQYRTGRGYGYTF. The CDR3 DNA reads as TGTGCCAGCAGCCGCCAGTACCGGACAGGGCGCGGCTATGGCTACACCTTC.

This clonotype was observed a few times. The chain is built from TRBV6-6 and TRBJ2-7; TRBD1 aligns across 7 bases. CDR3 size: 13 residues. V shed 5 bases, J shed 4 bases, and the junction held 5 bases outside the gene matches. Germline values: CDR1 MNHNY, CDR2 SVGAGI (reference sequence). CDR3 region: CASSTPQGYEQYF. The CDR3 nucleotides are TGTGCCAGCAGTACGCCACAGGGGTACGAGCAGTACTTC.